This TCR beta chain was recovered during a study of T cell responses to AZD1222 COVID-19 vaccine. Study-wide points: Regions left unmutated in variants are reportedly the target of nearly half of spike-specific TCRs. At baseline, just 5 or 6 AZD1222 recipients tested seropositive. Clonal diversity was possibly underestimated, and white British individuals and females predominated among donors.

Assay: immunoSEQ multiplex PCR; the TCRdb copy retains only in-frame clones and omits some. The sample holds about 150,000 clones, about 91% seen once. A note on this clone: Antigen: not known.

CDR3 length: 14 amino acids. CDR1 is SNHLY and CDR2 is FYNNEI in the germline V gene. V dropped 8 bases and J dropped 3 bases, with 17 bases sitting between them. The chain is built from TRBV2 and TRBJ2-7; a possible D gene is TRBD1 (6 bases). The clonotype originates from an adult in good health. Sequencing used peripheral blood, obtained on day 0 of AZD1222 vaccination. CDR3 sequence: CASGTLDRYYEQYF. CDR3 bases: TGTGCCAGCGGGACCCTAGACAGGTACTACGAGCAGTACTTC.